The next 24 T cell receptor beta chains were all read from a single sample in a study of T cell responses to AZD1222 COVID-19 vaccine. Clones were sequenced by immunoSEQ multiplex PCR, and TCRdb holds only the in-frame ones, with some missing. The top ten clones hold about 3% of a sample with 110,000 to 150,000 clones, around 92% of them seen once. The specimen comprised peripheral blood, sampled on day 0 of AZD1222 vaccination. Every receptor here comes from an adult in good health.

The chain uses TRBV19 and TRBJ1-1; tentative D call: TRBD1 (5 bases). The CDR3 covers 14 residues. Germline-derived CDR1 and CDR2 are LNHDA and SQIVND (reference sequence). The V gene lost 5 bases and the J gene lost 2 bases, with 12 bases spanning the gap. As DNA, the CDR3 is TGTGCCAGTAGTCCGGGGAGGGGTAACACTGAAGCTTTCTTT. This codes for CASSPGRGNTEAFF. Full variable domain (outside the CDR3, taken from reference TRBV19 and TRBJ1-1): DGGITQSPKYLFRKEGQNVTLSCEQNLNHDAMYWYRQDPGQGLRLIYYSQIVNDFQKGDIAEGYSVSREKKESFPLTVTSAQKNPTAFYLCASSPGRGNTEAFFGQGTRLTVV.

This chain joins TRBV6-6 and TRBJ2-1; D is ambiguous. CDR3 size: 13 residues. Germline loops: CDR1 MNHNY, CDR2 SVGAGI (reference sequence). The V end was cut by 2 bases, the J end by 3 bases, with 5 bases between. The CDR3 here is CASSYVSYNEQFF. Here the CDR3 DNA reads TGTGCCAGCAGTTACGTCAGCTACAATGAGCAGTTCTTC.

V and J are TRBV24-1 and TRBJ2-3, with 10 bases lining up with TRBD1. The CDR3 is made up of 16 amino acids. Germline V gene data show CDR1 as KGHDR and CDR2 as SFDVKD. After removal of 3 bases from V and 6 bases from J, the junction contained 8 bases not matched to a gene. The DNA of the CDR3 is TGTGCCACCAGTGATCCCCGGGACAGGGGAACGGATACGCAGTATTTT. This sequence encodes CATSDPRDRGTDTQYF.

This rearrangement joins TRBV6-6 to TRBJ2-5; D is unclear. Per germline, CDR1 MNHNY and CDR2 SVGAGI (reference sequence). Trimming took off 6 bases at V and 1 base at J, with 12 bases between the two ends. CDR3 length: 14 residues. The CDR3 DNA sequence: TGTGCCAGCAGGTTGGCATACGTCCAAGAGACCCAGTACTTC. Its translation is CASRLAYVQETQYF.

The chain links TRBV4-2 to TRBJ2-2, with TRBD2 identical over 13 bases. The CDR3 has 16 amino acids. Germline CDR1 is LGHNA and CDR2 is YNFKEQ. The V and J ends lost 3 bases and 4 bases, in that order; junction bases with no gene match: 2. DNA of the CDR3: TGTGCCAGCAGCCAGGGACTAGCGGGGATCACCGGGGAGCTGTTTTTT. It encodes CASSQGLAGITGELFF.

This chain joins TRBV19 and TRBJ2-7, with D perhaps given as TRBD1 or TRBD2 (7 bases each). The germline CDR1 and CDR2 sequences are LNHDA and SQIVND (reference sequence). The V and J ends lost 5 bases and 1 base respectively, with 18 bases between them. This CDR3 is 16 amino acids long. CDR3 sequence: CASSSPGGERSYEQYF. CDR3 DNA sequence: TGTGCCAGTAGTTCCCCAGGGGGGGAAAGATCCTACGAGCAGTACTTC.

The chain is built from TRBV7-3 and TRBJ2-5; 13 bases are shared with TRBD2. After removal of 5 bases from V and 2 bases from J, the junction contained 2 bases not matched to a gene. The germline V gene has CDR1 SGHTA and CDR2 FQGTGA. This CDR3 spans 15 amino acids. CDR3 bases: TGTGCCAGCAGCCCGGGACTAGCGGGACAAGAGACCCAGTACTTC. Amino acids: CASSPGLAGQETQYF.

The chain couples TRBV7-2 to TRBJ2-7, with 10 bases lining up with TRBD2. This CDR3 spans 16 amino acids. Trimming cost V 1 base and J 2 bases; bases outside gene matches: 5. CDR1 and CDR2 from the germline V gene are SGHTA and FQGNSA. In DNA, the CDR3 is TGTGCCAGCAGCTTAGGTTTTAGCGGGAGGACCTACGAGCAGTACTTC. Translation gives CASSLGFSGRTYEQYF.

The rearrangement joins TRBV6-5 to TRBJ2-2; perhaps TRBD2 as D (6 bases). The CDR3 spans 14 residues. Per the germline V gene, CDR1 is MNHEY and CDR2 is SVGAGI. V lost 4 bases, J lost 5 bases, and 11 bases lay in between. The CDR3 loop is CASSWGLMTGELFF. CDR3 in DNA: TGTGCCAGCAGTTGGGGACTGATGACCGGGGAGCTGTTTTTT.

The chain recombines TRBV19 with TRBJ1-1; 9 positions match TRBD1. V trimming: 7 bases; J trimming: 5 bases; junction bases outside the gene matches: 5. Germline V gene lookup returns CDR1 LNHDA and CDR2 SQIVND (reference sequence). This CDR3 is built from 13 residues. The CDR3, as DNA: TGTGCCAGTACCCACAGGGGGCGGACTGAAGCTTTCTTT. Translation: CASTHRGRTEAFF.

This chain uses TRBV19 with TRBJ1-3; 8 bases match TRBD1. V lost 5 bases and J lost 4; bases outside the gene matches: 4. The CDR3 has 14 amino acids. Per the germline V gene, CDR1 is LNHDA and CDR2 is SQIVND (reference sequence). The CDR3 sequence: CASSPRTGGNTIYF. The CDR3 coding sequence is TGTGCCAGTAGTCCGCGGACAGGGGGAAACACCATATATTTT.

V and J are TRBV18 and TRBJ2-5, with D possibly TRBD1 on 6 matching bases. From germline, CDR1 is KGHSH and CDR2 LQKENI. Trimming took 6 bases from V and 5 from J, leaving 16 bases between them. The CDR3 spans 14 residues. CDR3 bases: TGTGCCAGCTCTTACACAGGGCAGGGGGAGACCCAGTACTTC. It is translated as CASSYTGQGETQYF.

This chain uses TRBV28 with TRBJ2-1, with TRBD1 as a possible D gene (6 bases). CDR1 and CDR2 from the germline V gene are MDHEN and SYDVKM. The CDR3 covers 15 residues. The germline V and J ends were trimmed by 6 bases and 4 bases, with 16 bases remaining between them. In nucleotides, the CDR3 is TGTGCCAGCAGCTCCGTTGGGACACCGTACAATGAGCAGTTCTTC. It yields the protein CASSSVGTPYNEQFF.

This clone showed up just a few times. The chain joins TRBV29-1 to TRBJ1-1; TRBD1 might be the D (5 bases). The germline V gene encodes CDR1 SQVTM and CDR2 ANQGSEA. Trimming took 7 bases from V and 2 from J, leaving 11 bases between them. This CDR3 has 12 amino acids. The CDR3 sequence is CSASGHNTEAFF. In nucleotides, the CDR3 is TGCAGCGCCTCGGGGCACAACACTGAAGCTTTCTTT.

This clone was detected only once. V is TRBV11-2 and J is TRBJ2-1, with TRBD2 matching over 8 bases. Looked up from germline, CDR1 is SGHAT and CDR2 is FQNNGV. V shed 6 bases and J 6 bases; nucleotides not matched to a gene: 1. This CDR3 has 12 residues. The chain's CDR3 is CASRAGGNEQFF. CDR3 DNA sequence: TGTGCCAGCAGGGCGGGGGGCAATGAGCAGTTCTTC.

The genes are TRBV11-2 and TRBJ2-1; 12 bases line up with TRBD2. This CDR3 is 16 amino acids long. The germline CDR1 and CDR2 sequences are SGHAT and FQNNGV. Trimming at V came to 6 bases and at J to 5 bases, leaving 8 bases not matched to a gene. CDR3 bases: TGTGCCAGCAGATCTCTCCGGACTAGCGGGGACAATGAGCAGTTCTTC. Translation gives CASRSLRTSGDNEQFF.

The rearrangement links TRBV9 to TRBJ2-5, with 13 positions matching TRBD2. The junction had 8 bases not matched to a gene; V was cut back by 5 bases and J by 7 bases. The CDR3 length is 15 residues. CDR1 is SGDLS and CDR2 is YYNGEE in the germline V gene. CDR3 in DNA: TGTGCCAGCAGTTTAGGACTAGCGGGGGCGGTGACCCAGTACTTC. It codes for CASSLGLAGAVTQYF.

The rearrangement joins TRBV5-1 to TRBJ2-5; D might be TRBD2 (6 bases). This CDR3 region has 15 residues. Trimming took off 0 bases at V and 0 bases at J, with 9 bases between the two ends. The germline CDR1 and CDR2 sequences are SGHRS and YFSETQ. The CDR3 here is CASSLGGAYQETQYF. The CDR3 DNA sequence: TGCGCCAGCAGCTTGGGCGGGGCTTACCAAGAGACCCAGTACTTC.

The V gene is TRBV29-1, the J gene TRBJ1-2; D is undetermined. CDR3 length: 9 residues. V dropped 4 bases and J dropped 6 bases, with 3 bases sitting between them. Per germline, CDR1 SQVTM and CDR2 ANQGSEA. The DNA of the CDR3 is TGCAGCGTTGGAGATGGCTACACCTTC. It specifies CSVGDGYTF.

V usage is TRBV28 and J usage is TRBJ2-5, with 7 positions matching TRBD1. This CDR3 comprises 15 residues. The junction had 9 bases not matched to a gene; V was cut back by 3 bases and J by 5 bases. Germline V gene data show CDR1 as MDHEN and CDR2 as SYDVKM. CDR3 DNA sequence: TGTGCCAGCAGTTTCCGTTCGTTCAGGGGGGAGACCCAGTACTTC. This codes for CASSFRSFRGETQYF. The entire variable domain, with the rest obtained from reference TRBV28 and TRBJ2-5, is as follows: DVKVTQSSRYLVKRTGEKVFLECVQDMDHENMFWYRQDPGLGLRLIYFSYDVKMKEKGDIPEGYSVSREKKERFSLILESASTNQTSMYLCASSFRSFRGETQYFGPGTRLLVL.

This rearrangement joins TRBV7-6 to TRBJ1-2; D gene ambiguous. Germline CDR1 and CDR2: SGHVS and FNYEAQ. V was trimmed by 4 bases and J by 5 bases, leaving 8 bases between them. The length of the CDR3 is 12 residues. The CDR3 bases are TGTGCCAGCAGCTCCGGGCATTATGGCTACACCTTC. This sequence encodes CASSSGHYGYTF.

The rearrangement joins TRBV5-6 to TRBJ2-5; D is ambiguous. This CDR3 comprises 14 residues. The germline V and J ends were trimmed by 0 bases and 6 bases, with 12 bases remaining between them. Germline CDR1 and CDR2: SGHDT and YYEEEE. DNA for the CDR3: TGTGCCAGCAGCTTGGTGGCAGACTCCAAGACCCAGTACTTC. Protein product: CASSLVADSKTQYF.

The chain combines TRBV30 with TRBJ1-2, with D possibly being TRBD1 (6 bases). There are 13 residues in the CDR3. Germline V lookup: CDR1 GTSNPN, CDR2 SVGIG (reference sequence). V lost 1 base to trimming and J lost 7 bases, with 13 bases between them. The CDR3 spells CAWSEAGHTGYTF. The DNA for the CDR3 is TGTGCCTGGAGTGAGGCGGGACACACTGGCTACACCTTC.

The CDR3 spells CASTPWLAADNEQFF. The CDR3 DNA reads as TGTGCCAGCACTCCATGGCTTGCTGCGGACAATGAGCAGTTCTTC. This chain links TRBV27 with TRBJ2-1; D unresolved. Germline V lookup: CDR1 MNHEY, CDR2 SMNVEV (reference sequence). This CDR3 contains 15 residues. Between the trimmed V and J ends, which lost 7 bases and 5 bases, there was a span of 18 bases.